This T cell receptor (beta chain) came from a study of beta chain features in type 1 diabetes. Study results and limitations: Among patients with Type 1 diabetes, TCRB CDR3s were moderately but significantly shorter in every one of the four CD4+ subsets.

The whole isolated RNA underwent reverse transcription, so sequencing captured expressed TCRB transcripts. Using immunoSEQ multiplex PCR, the repertoire was profiled, and TCRdb retains in-frame clones only, with some absent. Found here are about 150,000 clones, nearly 9.5% of them singletons; the top ten hold 0.68%. The sample holds a few counts of this clone. Its antigen is not known. Sequencing was done on a sample of central memory CD4+ T cells from blood. This clonotype originated in a man between 18 and 29 years old in good health.

DNA for the CDR3: TGTGCCAGTTCAATTATCGCGACAGGGGGCTCCGAGCAGTACTTC. This gives the protein CASSIIATGGSEQYF. The genes are TRBV2 and TRBJ2-7; 10 bases match TRBD1. CDR1 and CDR2 from the germline V gene are SNHLY and FYNNEI. V was pared by 9 bases and J by 6 bases, with 14 bases of the junction left unmatched. The CDR3 length is 15 residues.